Below, one TCR beta chain is given with its context. What it recognizes is unknown. Presence of unique molecular identifiers characterized the TCR beta cDNA libraries. TCRdb independently ran MiXCR on the PCR reads; one entry per CDR3 protein. The sample gives 650,000 to 850,000 distinct CDR3 sequences, 53% of which show up once; under 6% is in the top ten. The data were obtained in a study of post-analysis software for immune sequencing data. In germline, CDR1 is DFQATT, CDR2 SNEGSKA (reference sequence). J lost 4 bases, V lost 5 bases, and 7 bases had no gene match. The CDR3 has 13 amino acids. General study results and limits: Roughly 5 TRBV segments, TRBV5-6, TRBV5-1 and TRBV20-1 among them, were found more frequent in patients than controls. Under F measure analysis, samples from one preparation batch co-clustered strongly.

This TCR was sampled from a girl between 10 and 17 years old with multiple sclerosis. J is TRBJ2-5 and V is TRBV20-1; 7 nucleotides line up with TRBD2. The sample taken for sequencing was blood. CDR3: CSALKGGSETQYF. The CDR3 coding sequence is TGCAGTGCTTTGAAGGGAGGGTCAGAGACCCAGTACTTC.